Shown below are 10 T cell receptor beta chains from a single sample sequenced in a study of blood T cell repertoires in COVID-19. TCRdb's table, derived via immunoSEQ multiplex PCR, lists solely in-frame clones and lacks some. The data show approximately 85,000 clones, 80% to 90% seen once. What was sequenced was peripheral blood. Every receptor here comes from a man between 45 and 60 years old with active or convalescent COVID-19.

This chain connects TRBV28 to TRBJ1-6; 9 bases map to TRBD1. V lost 6 bases, J lost 0 bases, and 9 bases stayed unmatched. The CDR3 runs to 18 residues. Per the germline V gene, CDR1 is MDHEN and CDR2 is SYDVKM. CDR3 sequence reads: CASSGTGITFSYNSPLHF. The DNA of the CDR3 is TGTGCCAGCAGCGGGACAGGGATTACATTCTCCTATAATTCACCCCTCCACTTT. Combining the CDR3 with reference TRBV28 and TRBJ1-6 gives the whole variable domain DVKVTQSSRYLVKRTGEKVFLECVQDMDHENMFWYRQDPGLGLRLIYFSYDVKMKEKGDIPEGYSVSREKKERFSLILESASTNQTSMYLCASSGTGITFSYNSPLHFGNGTRLTVT.

This chain links TRBV18 with TRBJ1-1; 7 nucleotides align to TRBD1. Germline CDR1 is KGHSH and CDR2 is LQKENI. J gave up 1 base and V 2 bases, and 1 base lay outside the gene matches. The CDR3 totals 14 residues. The CDR3 protein is CASSPDRANTEAFF. The CDR3 bases are TGTGCCAGCTCACCAGACAGGGCGAACACTGAAGCTTTCTTT.

The V and J genes are TRBV4-1 and TRBJ1-2; 8 positions match TRBD1. In germline, CDR1 is MGHRA, CDR2 YSYEKL. V shed 4 bases and J 2 bases; nucleotides not matched to a gene: 6. This CDR3 contains 15 residues. Here the CDR3 DNA reads TGCGCCAGCAGCCGAAACAGGGGGGAGAACTATGGCTACACCTTC. As protein: CASSRNRGENYGYTF.

The genes are TRBV19 and TRBJ1-3; 10 bases fit TRBD1. CDR3 length: 17 amino acids. V lost 3 bases and J lost 0; bases outside the gene matches: 5. Looked up from germline, CDR1 is LNHDA and CDR2 is SQIVND (reference sequence). The CDR3 coding sequence is TGTGCCAGTAGTATCCGACAGGGGGCTGGCTCTGGAAACACCATATATTTT. Residues: CASSIRQGAGSGNTIYF.

Only a few counts were recorded for this clone. V and J are TRBV5-5 and TRBJ1-2; no firm D call. The CDR3 has 15 amino acids. Germline V gene lookup returns CDR1 SGHKS and CDR2 YYEKEE (reference sequence). V was cut by 1 base and J by 0 bases, with 10 bases left in between. CDR3 in DNA: TGTGCCAGCAGCTTGTGGGCGGAGGCTAACTATGGCTACACCTTC. Protein sequence: CASSLWAEANYGYTF.

This clone appeared a single time. The V and J genes are TRBV9 and TRBJ1-1; TRBD1 might be the D (6 bases). CDR1 and CDR2 from the germline V gene are SGDLS and YYNGEE. The V and J ends lost 0 bases and 0 bases respectively, with 15 bases between them. This CDR3 has 17 residues. As DNA, the CDR3 is TGTGCCAGCAGCGTAGTCCCACCGGGACATATGAACACTGAAGCTTTCTTT. This encodes CASSVVPPGHMNTEAFF.

V gene TRBV6-6 combines with J gene TRBJ2-5, with TRBD2 identical over 7 bases. The J segment lost 3 bases and the V segment lost 5 bases, leaving 18 bases of the junction unmatched. CDR3 length equals 18 residues. From germline, CDR1 is MNHNY and CDR2 SVGAGI (reference sequence). CDR3 sequence: CASSPRVAGQLGEETQYF. The CDR3 bases are TGTGCCAGCAGTCCCCGGGTAGCGGGTCAACTGGGAGAAGAGACCCAGTACTTC.

A few counts support this clone. The chain has TRBV4-1 and TRBJ2-3, with 12 bases that match TRBD2. The CDR3 totals 18 residues. CDR1 is MGHRA, CDR2 YSYEKL, per germline. Trimming at V came to 1 base and at J to 3 bases, leaving 8 bases not matched to a gene. In DNA form, the CDR3 reads TGCGCCAGCAGCCAAGTTGGGACTAGCGGGTACGTTACAGATACGCAGTATTTT. Encoded protein: CASSQVGTSGYVTDTQYF.

V gene TRBV5-1 combines with J gene TRBJ2-1; 7 bases fit TRBD2. This CDR3 is 16 amino acids long. CDR1 SGHRS and CDR2 YFSETQ come from the germline V gene. With V trimmed by 0 bases and J by 8 bases, 11 bases remained unmatched. CDR3 protein: CASSLGRTRFEDEQFF. As DNA, the CDR3 is TGCGCCAGCAGCTTGGGGCGGACTAGGTTTGAGGATGAGCAGTTCTTC.

The J gene is TRBJ1-2, the V gene TRBV2, with 7 bases fitting TRBD1. With V trimmed by 2 bases and J by 8 bases, 11 bases remained unmatched. Per germline, CDR1 SNHLY and CDR2 FYNNEI. CDR3 length: 15 residues. The CDR3 reads CASSESATGLWGYTF. As DNA, the CDR3 is TGTGCCAGCAGTGAATCAGCGACAGGGCTCTGGGGCTACACCTTC. The whole variable domain, remainder taken from reference TRBV2 and TRBJ1-2, is EPEVTQTPSHQVTQMGQEVILRCVPISNHLYFYWYRQILGQKVEFLVSFYNNEISEKSEIFDDQFSVERPDGSNFTLKIRSTKLEDSAMYFCASSESATGLWGYTFGSGTRLTVV.